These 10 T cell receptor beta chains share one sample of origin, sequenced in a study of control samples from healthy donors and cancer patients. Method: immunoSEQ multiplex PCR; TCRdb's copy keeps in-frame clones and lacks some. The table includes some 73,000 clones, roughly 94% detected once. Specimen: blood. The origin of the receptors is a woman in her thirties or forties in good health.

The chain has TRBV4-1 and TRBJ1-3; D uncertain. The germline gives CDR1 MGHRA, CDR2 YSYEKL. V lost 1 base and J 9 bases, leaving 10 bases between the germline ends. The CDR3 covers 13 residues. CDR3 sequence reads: CASSQGAEGTIYF. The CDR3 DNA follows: TGCGCCAGCAGCCAAGGAGCCGAGGGCACCATATATTTT.

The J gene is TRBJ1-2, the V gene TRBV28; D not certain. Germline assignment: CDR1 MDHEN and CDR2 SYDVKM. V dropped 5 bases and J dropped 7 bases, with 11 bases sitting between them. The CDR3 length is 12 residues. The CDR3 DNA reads TGTGCCAGCAGTCCTCCCGGTCGTGGCTACACCTTC. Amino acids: CASSPPGRGYTF.

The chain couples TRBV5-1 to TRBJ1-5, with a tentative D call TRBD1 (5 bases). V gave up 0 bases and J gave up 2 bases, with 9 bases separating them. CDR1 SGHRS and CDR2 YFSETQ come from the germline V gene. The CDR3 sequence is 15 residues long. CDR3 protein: CASSLEGLGNQPQHF. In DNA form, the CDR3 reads TGCGCCAGCAGCTTGGAGGGGTTGGGCAATCAGCCCCAGCATTTT. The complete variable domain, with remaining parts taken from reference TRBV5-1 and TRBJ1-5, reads KAGVTQTPRYLIKTRGQQVTLSCSPISGHRSVSWYQQTPGQGLQFLFEYFSETQRNKGNFPGRFSGRQFSNSRSEMNVSTLELGDSALYLCASSLEGLGNQPQHFGDGTRLSIL.

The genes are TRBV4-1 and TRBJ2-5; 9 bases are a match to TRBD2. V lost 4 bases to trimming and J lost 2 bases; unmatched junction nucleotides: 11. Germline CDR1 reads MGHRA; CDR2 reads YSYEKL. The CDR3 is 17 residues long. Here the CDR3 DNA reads TGCGCCAGCAGCCGGACCGGGACTAGCCATTCTCAAGAGACCCAGTACTTC. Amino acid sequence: CASSRTGTSHSQETQYF.

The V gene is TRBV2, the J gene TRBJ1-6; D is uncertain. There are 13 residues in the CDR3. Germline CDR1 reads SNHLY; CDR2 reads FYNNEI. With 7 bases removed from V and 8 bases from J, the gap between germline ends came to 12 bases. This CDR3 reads CASISNTDSPLHF. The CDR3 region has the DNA TGTGCCAGCATCTCCAACACCGATTCACCCCTCCACTTT.

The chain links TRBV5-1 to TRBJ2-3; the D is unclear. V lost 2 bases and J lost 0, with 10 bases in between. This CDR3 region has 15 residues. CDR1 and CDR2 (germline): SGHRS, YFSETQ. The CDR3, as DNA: TGCGCCAGCAGCTTACCGTTAGATAGCACAGATACGCAGTATTTT. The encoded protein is CASSLPLDSTDTQYF. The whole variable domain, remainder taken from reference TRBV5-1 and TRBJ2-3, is KAGVTQTPRYLIKTRGQQVTLSCSPISGHRSVSWYQQTPGQGLQFLFEYFSETQRNKGNFPGRFSGRQFSNSRSEMNVSTLELGDSALYLCASSLPLDSTDTQYFGPGTRLTVL.

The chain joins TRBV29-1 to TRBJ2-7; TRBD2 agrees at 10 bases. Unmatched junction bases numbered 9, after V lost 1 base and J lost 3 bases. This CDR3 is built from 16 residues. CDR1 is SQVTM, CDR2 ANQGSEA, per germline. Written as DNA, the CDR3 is TGCAGCGTTGAAGGGGGACCGGGACTAGCGCTCTACGAGCAGTACTTC. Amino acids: CSVEGGPGLALYEQYF.

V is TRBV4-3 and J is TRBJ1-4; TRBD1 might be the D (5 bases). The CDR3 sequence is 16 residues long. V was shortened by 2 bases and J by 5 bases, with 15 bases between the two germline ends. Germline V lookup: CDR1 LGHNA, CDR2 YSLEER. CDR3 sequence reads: CASSQIFTGANEKLFF. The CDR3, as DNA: TGCGCCAGCAGCCAAATATTTACCGGGGCAAATGAAAAACTGTTTTTT.

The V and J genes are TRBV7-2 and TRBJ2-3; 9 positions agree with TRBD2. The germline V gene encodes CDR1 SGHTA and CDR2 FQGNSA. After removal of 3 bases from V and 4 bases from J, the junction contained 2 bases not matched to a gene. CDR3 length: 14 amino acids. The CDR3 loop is CASSLGLASDTQYF. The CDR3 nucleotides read TGTGCCAGCAGCTTGGGACTAGCTTCAGATACGCAGTATTTT.

The CDR3 region is CASSHRVRGEQYF. As DNA, the CDR3 is TGTGCCAGCAGCCACCGGGTCCGGGGGGAGCAGTACTTC. The rearrangement links TRBV5-6 to TRBJ2-7, with D perhaps TRBD2 (6 bases). The CDR3 length is 13 residues. CDR1 and CDR2 from the germline V gene are SGHDT and YYEEEE. V lost 4 bases, J lost 7 bases, and 15 bases lay in between.